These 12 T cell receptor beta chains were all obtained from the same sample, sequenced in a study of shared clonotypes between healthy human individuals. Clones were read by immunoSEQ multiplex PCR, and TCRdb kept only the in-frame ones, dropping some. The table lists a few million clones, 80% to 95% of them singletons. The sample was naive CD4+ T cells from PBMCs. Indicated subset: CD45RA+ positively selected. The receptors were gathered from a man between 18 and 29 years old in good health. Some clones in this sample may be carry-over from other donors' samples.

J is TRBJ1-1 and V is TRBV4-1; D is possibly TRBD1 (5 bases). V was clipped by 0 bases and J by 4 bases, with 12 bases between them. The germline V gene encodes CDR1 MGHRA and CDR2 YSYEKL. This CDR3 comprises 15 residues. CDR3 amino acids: CASSQDSRAGTEAFF. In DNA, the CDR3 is TGCGCCAGCAGCCAAGACTCCAGGGCGGGCACTGAAGCTTTCTTT.

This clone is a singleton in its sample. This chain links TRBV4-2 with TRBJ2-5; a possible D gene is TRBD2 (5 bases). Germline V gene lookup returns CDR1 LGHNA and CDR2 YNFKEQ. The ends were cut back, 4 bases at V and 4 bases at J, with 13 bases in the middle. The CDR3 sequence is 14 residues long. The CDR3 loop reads CASSRLTAGETQYF. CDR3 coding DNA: TGTGCCAGCAGCCGACTAACGGCGGGAGAGACCCAGTACTTC.

Written as DNA, the CDR3 is TGTGCCAGCATGGACTGGCAGGGGCAAGAGACCCAGTACTTC. The encoded protein is CASMDWQGQETQYF. V gene TRBV28 combines with J gene TRBJ2-5; D possibly corresponds to TRBD1 (6 bases). The V gene lost 7 bases and the J gene lost 2 bases, with 14 bases spanning the gap. Germline assignment: CDR1 MDHEN and CDR2 SYDVKM. The CDR3 covers 14 residues.

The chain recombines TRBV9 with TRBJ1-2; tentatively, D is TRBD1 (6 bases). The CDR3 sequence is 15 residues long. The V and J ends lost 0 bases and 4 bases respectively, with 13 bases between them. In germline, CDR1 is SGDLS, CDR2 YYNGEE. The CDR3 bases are TGTGCCAGCAGCGTAGGGGGGGGCGCTGGCTATGGCTACACCTTC. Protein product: CASSVGGGAGYGYTF.

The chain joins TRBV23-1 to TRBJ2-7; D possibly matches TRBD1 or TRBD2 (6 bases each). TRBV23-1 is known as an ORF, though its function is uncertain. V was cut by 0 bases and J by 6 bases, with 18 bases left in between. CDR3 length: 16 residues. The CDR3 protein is CASSQSEEGGVREQYF. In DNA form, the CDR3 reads TGCGCCAGCAGTCAATCGGAGGAGGGGGGAGTCCGCGAGCAGTACTTC.

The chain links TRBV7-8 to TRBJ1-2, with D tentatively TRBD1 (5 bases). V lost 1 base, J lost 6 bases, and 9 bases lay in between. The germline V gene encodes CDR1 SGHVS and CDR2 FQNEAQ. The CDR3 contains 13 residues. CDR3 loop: CASSLVRRDGYTF. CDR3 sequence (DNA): TGTGCCAGCAGCTTAGTTCGCAGGGATGGCTACACCTTC. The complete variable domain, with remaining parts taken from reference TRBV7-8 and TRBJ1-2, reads GAGVSQSPRYKVAKRGQDVALRCDPISGHVSLFWYQQALGQGPEFLTYFQNEAQLDKSGLPSDRFFAERPEGSVSTLKIQRTQQEDSAVYLCASSLVRRDGYTFGSGTRLTVV.

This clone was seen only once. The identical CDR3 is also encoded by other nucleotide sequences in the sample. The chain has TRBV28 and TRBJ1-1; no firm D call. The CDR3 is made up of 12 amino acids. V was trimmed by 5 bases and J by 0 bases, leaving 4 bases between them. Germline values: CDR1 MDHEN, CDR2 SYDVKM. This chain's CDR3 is CASSLMNTEAFF. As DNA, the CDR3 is TGTGCCAGCAGTCTGATGAACACTGAAGCTTTCTTT.

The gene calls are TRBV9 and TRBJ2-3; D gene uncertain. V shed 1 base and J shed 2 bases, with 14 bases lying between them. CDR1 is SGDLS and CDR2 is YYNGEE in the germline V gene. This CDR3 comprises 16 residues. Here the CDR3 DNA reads TGTGCCAGCAGCGTATCTACGCGGACCCCCACAGATACGCAGTATTTT. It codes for CASSVSTRTPTDTQYF.

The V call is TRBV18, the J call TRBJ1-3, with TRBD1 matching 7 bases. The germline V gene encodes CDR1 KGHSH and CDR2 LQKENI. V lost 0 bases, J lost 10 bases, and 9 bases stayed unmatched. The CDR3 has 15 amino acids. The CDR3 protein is CASSPPEQGGRTIYF. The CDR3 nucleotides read TGTGCCAGCTCACCACCGGAGCAGGGGGGACGGACCATATATTTT. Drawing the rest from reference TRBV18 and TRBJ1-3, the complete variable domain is NAGVMQNPRHLVRRRGQEARLRCSPMKGHSHVYWYRQLPEEGLKFMVYLQKENIIDESGMPKERFSAEFPKEGPSILRIQQVVRGDSAAYFCASSPPEQGGRTIYFGEGSWLTVV.

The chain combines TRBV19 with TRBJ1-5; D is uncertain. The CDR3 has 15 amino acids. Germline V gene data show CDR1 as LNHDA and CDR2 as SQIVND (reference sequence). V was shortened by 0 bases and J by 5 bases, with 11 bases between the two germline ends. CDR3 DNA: TGTGCCAGTAGTATAGACCTGACTCCCTATCAGCCCCAGCATTTT. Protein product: CASSIDLTPYQPQHF.

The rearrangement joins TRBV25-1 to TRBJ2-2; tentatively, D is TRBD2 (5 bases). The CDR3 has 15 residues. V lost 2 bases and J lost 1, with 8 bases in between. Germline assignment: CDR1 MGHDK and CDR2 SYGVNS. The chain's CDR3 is CASSEPRGNTGELFF. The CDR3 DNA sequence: TGTGCCAGCAGTGAACCCCGGGGGAACACCGGGGAGCTGTTTTTT.

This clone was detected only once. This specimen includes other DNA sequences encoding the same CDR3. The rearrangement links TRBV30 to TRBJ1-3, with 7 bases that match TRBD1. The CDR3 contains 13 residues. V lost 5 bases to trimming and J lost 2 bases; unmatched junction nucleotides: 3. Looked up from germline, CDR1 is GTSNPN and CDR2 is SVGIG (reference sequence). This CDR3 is CAWGTGAGNTIYF. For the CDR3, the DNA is TGTGCCTGGGGTACAGGGGCTGGAAACACCATATATTTT.